These 21 T cell receptor beta chains were sequenced from one sample in a study of T cells in Graves' hyperthyroidism and ophthalmopathy. RNA transcripts yielded amplified TCR beta CDR3 regions. The HTBI primer set was used in a first-round RT-PCR of the TCR CDR3. TCRdb re-called the multiplex PCR reads through MiXCR, storing one row per CDR3 protein. The data show approximately 200,000 distinct CDR3 sequences, roughly 18% seen once. The sample comprised blood. The receptors shown here come from a middle-aged man with Graves' hyperthyroidism.

This clonotype was counted many times. This sequence joins TRBV28 and TRBJ1-1; D remains ambiguous. The germline V gene encodes CDR1 MDHEN and CDR2 SYDVKM. The V gene lost 1 base and the J gene lost 2 bases, with 17 bases spanning the gap. The CDR3 runs 17 residues. The CDR3 DNA sequence: TGTGCCAGCAGTTTATCCCCTCGGCGGGCGCTTAACACTGAAGCTTTCTTT. This sequence encodes CASSLSPRRALNTEAFF.

The table lists this clonotype with many counts. The DNA for the CDR3 is TGTGCCAGCAGGGTTGATTTGAACACTGAAGCTTTCTTT. This translates into CASRVDLNTEAFF. V and J are TRBV2 and TRBJ1-1; the D is unclear. Germline V gene sequence: CDR1 SNHLY, CDR2 FYNNEI. The CDR3 is 13 residues long. V was trimmed by 6 bases and J by 0 bases, leaving 8 bases between them.

This clonotype appeared many times. This chain joins TRBV28 and TRBJ1-5; no definite D call. The germline V and J ends were trimmed by 5 bases and 3 bases, with 14 bases remaining between them. This CDR3 spans 15 amino acids. CDR1 MDHEN and CDR2 SYDVKM come from the germline V gene. The CDR3 protein is CASSTLAGPNQPQHF. In DNA form, the CDR3 reads TGTGCCAGCAGTACCCTTGCCGGGCCCAATCAGCCCCAGCATTTT. Full variable domain (rest looked up from reference TRBV28 and TRBJ1-5): DVKVTQSSRYLVKRTGEKVFLECVQDMDHENMFWYRQDPGLGLRLIYFSYDVKMKEKGDIPEGYSVSREKKERFSLILESASTNQTSMYLCASSTLAGPNQPQHFGDGTRLSIL.

This clonotype was recorded at least ten times. The junction departs from germline at one end; a sequencing error may be responsible. The chain joins TRBV18 to TRBJ2-4, with D unclear. CDR3 size: 16 residues. Germline V gives CDR1 KGHSH, CDR2 LQKENI. The CDR3 DNA reads TGTGCCAGCTCCCCACCTGTTGGCGTAGCCAAAAACATTCAGTACTTC. Amino acid sequence: CASSPPVGVAKNIQYF.

The table lists this clonotype with many counts. The CDR3 protein is CASRPGQFEQFF. The CDR3 region has the DNA TGTGCCAGCAGACCCGGACAGTTTGAGCAGTTCTTC. The rearrangement links TRBV28 to TRBJ2-1; TRBD1 is a possible D gene (6 bases). The CDR3 covers 12 residues. The germline CDR1 and CDR2 sequences are MDHEN and SYDVKM. V shed 6 bases and J shed 9 bases, with 12 bases lying between them.

This clonotype was counted many times. The chain has TRBV2 and TRBJ2-7; 9 nucleotides line up with TRBD2. V trimming: 8 bases; J trimming: 2 bases; junction bases outside the gene matches: 7. The CDR3 sequence is 14 residues long. Per germline, CDR1 SNHLY and CDR2 FYNNEI. The CDR3 DNA reads as TGTGCCAGCCTCGGACTAGCGAGAGCCTACGAGCAGTACTTC. Amino acids: CASLGLARAYEQYF.

As concerns this clonotype: This may come from a read error, since a much larger clone is one base off. This chain uses TRBV12-3 or TRBV12-4 with TRBJ2-4; the D gene is possibly TRBD1 (6 bases). This CDR3 has 13 residues. Trimming left V 10 bases short and J 6 bases short, with 16 bases between. The CDR3 nucleotides read TGTGCCACCAGCCTCTCGGACAGAAACATTCAGTACTTC. It codes for CATSLSDRNIQYF.

This clonotype was observed at least ten times. The CDR3, as DNA: TGTGCCAGCAGCTCGGGACAGAACTATGGCTACACCTTC. It translates to CASSSGQNYGYTF. The rearrangement uses TRBV3-1 and TRBJ1-2, with 7 positions matching TRBD1. This CDR3 spans 13 amino acids. Germline V CDR1 and CDR2: LGHDT, YNNKEL (reference sequence). V shed 5 bases, J shed 2 bases, and the junction held 2 bases outside the gene matches.

This clonotype has only a few counts. The chain has TRBV24-1 and TRBJ1-1; D is unresolved. This CDR3 region has 14 residues. Trimming removed 8 bases at V and 1 base at J, with 13 bases between. Germline V gives CDR1 KGHDR, CDR2 SFDVKD. The chain's CDR3 is CATMRAGPNTEAFF. Here the CDR3 DNA reads TGTGCCACCATGCGGGCAGGACCGAACACTGAAGCTTTCTTT.

V gene TRBV7-8 combines with J gene TRBJ1-5; D remains unclear. The germline V gene has CDR1 SGHVS and CDR2 FQNEAQ. CDR3 length: 16 residues. The V end was cut by 4 bases, the J end by 0 bases, with 13 bases between. The CDR3 spells CASSSWRNYSNQPQHF. The CDR3 DNA reads TGTGCCAGCAGCTCTTGGCGGAATTATAGCAATCAGCCCCAGCATTTT.

At least ten counts were recorded for this clonotype. The chain is built from TRBV18 and TRBJ2-7; TRBD1 might be the D (6 bases). Trimming stripped 3 bases from V and 2 bases from J, with 11 bases between. The germline V gene has CDR1 KGHSH and CDR2 LQKENI. This CDR3 region has 14 residues. DNA for the CDR3: TGTGCCAGCTCACCCGGGACATCCCCCTACGAGCAGTACTTC. Translated, it gives CASSPGTSPYEQYF.

This clonotype was recorded many times. V usage is TRBV6-2 or TRBV6-3 and J usage is TRBJ1-1, with a tentative D call TRBD1 (5 bases). The CDR3 consists of 15 residues. The V gene's germline CDR1 is MNHEY and CDR2 SVGEGT. The V end lost 2 bases, the J end lost 5 bases, and 15 bases lay between the germline ends. The CDR3 nucleotides are TGTGCCAGCAGTTACATGTCCTATGGGGGTACTGAAGCTTTCTTT. It yields the protein CASSYMSYGGTEAFF.

This clonotype was counted at least ten times. This chain joins TRBV10-3 and TRBJ1-2; TRBD1 agrees at 7 bases. The CDR3 sequence is 14 residues long. Trimming took 0 bases from V and 9 from J; bases not matched to a gene: 7. Germline V gene data show CDR1 as ENHRY and CDR2 as SYGVKD. The CDR3 coding sequence is TGTGCCATCAGTGAGTCTGACAGGGCGGAGCGCTACACCTTC. Encoded protein: CAISESDRAERYTF.

In its sample, this clonotype was seen many times. The chain is built from TRBV2 and TRBJ2-3; D is unclear. Germline lookup yields CDR1 SNHLY and CDR2 FYNNEI. Between the trimmed V and J ends, which lost 3 bases and 2 bases, there was a span of 6 bases. CDR3 length: 13 amino acids. The CDR3 reads CASSEVTTDTQYF. The CDR3 nucleotides are TGTGCCAGCAGTGAGGTTACCACAGATACGCAGTATTTT.

This clonotype has ten or more counts. This chain uses TRBV18 with TRBJ2-1; D is undetermined. The CDR3 sequence is 14 residues long. Trimming cost V 5 bases and J 5 bases, with 13 bases left between them. Per the germline V gene, CDR1 is KGHSH and CDR2 is LQKENI. The CDR3 DNA reads TGTGCCAGCTCAGCTACAGCAATTAACAATGAGCAGTTCTTC. Protein product: CASSATAINNEQFF.

This clonotype was seen repeatedly, ten times or more. The chain employs TRBV2 and TRBJ2-4; no clear D. The V end was cut by 6 bases, the J end by 3 bases, with 15 bases between. The CDR3 covers 15 residues. CDR1 and CDR2 (germline): SNHLY, FYNNEI. The CDR3 sequence is CASSRTALLKNIQYF. Written as DNA, the CDR3 is TGTGCCAGCAGCCGAACTGCACTCCTCAAAAACATTCAGTACTTC.

This clonotype was counted a few times. The V gene is TRBV19, the J gene TRBJ2-2; possibly TRBD1 for D (6 bases). CDR1 and CDR2 (germline): LNHDA, SQIVND (reference sequence). V dropped 3 bases and J dropped 5 bases, with 13 bases sitting between them. The CDR3 covers 15 residues. The CDR3 DNA reads TGTGCCAGTAGTATCAGGACAGTGAGGACCGGGGAGCTGTTTTTT. Translated, it gives CASSIRTVRTGELFF.

This clonotype was detected only a few times. The chain uses TRBV6-1 and TRBJ2-3; 13 bases map to TRBD2. This CDR3 spans 15 amino acids. V was pared by 7 bases and J by 4 bases, with 5 bases of the junction left unmatched. Germline CDR1 and CDR2: MNHNS and SASEGT. CDR3 protein: CASTFGLAGADTQYF. CDR3 nucleotide sequence: TGTGCCAGCACCTTCGGACTAGCGGGAGCAGATACGCAGTATTTT.

At least ten counts were recorded for this clonotype. V and J are TRBV12-3 or TRBV12-4 and TRBJ1-1; 8 nucleotides match TRBD1. This CDR3 has 14 amino acids. Germline trimming cut 5 bases from V and 4 bases from J; bases unmatched to any gene: 6. This CDR3 is CASSEAGGGTEAFF. The CDR3 region has the DNA TGTGCCAGCAGTGAGGCAGGGGGCGGCACTGAAGCTTTCTTT.

This clonotype appeared many times. This chain links TRBV28 with TRBJ2-7; D remains unclear. V lost 3 bases, J lost 2 bases, and 8 bases lay in between. Germline CDR1 MDHEN, CDR2 SYDVKM. The CDR3 is 13 amino acids. DNA of the CDR3: TGTGCCAGCAGTTTGGCAGGAACCTACGAGCAGTACTTC. This gives the protein CASSLAGTYEQYF.

This clonotype has at least ten counts. The chain is built from TRBV24-1 and TRBJ2-7, with 7 nucleotides matching TRBD2. Germline-derived CDR1 and CDR2 are KGHDR and SFDVKD. The CDR3 contains 13 residues. Trimming cost V 4 bases and J 3 bases; bases outside gene matches: 2. The CDR3 protein is CATSEAGNYEQYF. The CDR3 DNA sequence: TGTGCCACCAGTGAAGCGGGGAACTACGAGCAGTACTTC.